This T cell receptor beta chain was found in a study of cytomegalovirus exposure and HLA in healthy donors. The PCR employed 60 Vbeta primers together with 13 Jbeta primers. Assay used: immunoSEQ multiplex PCR; TCRdb lists only in-frame clones, some missing. Of over 70,000 clones listed, about 67% are singletons. Samples came from healthy bone marrow donors. Findings and limits, study-wide: Excluded: some indistinguishable V segments such as TRBV6-2 and TRBV6-3. A later look showed TCR association rates differing by HLA locus, highest for DRB1 and lowest for HLA-C.

In the case of this clone: Its cognate antigen is unknown.

Germline CDR1 is LNHDA and CDR2 is SQIVND (reference sequence). The length of the CDR3 is 18 residues. With V trimmed by 3 bases and J by 10 bases, 23 bases remained unmatched. The source material was PBMCs. The sequence was collected from a young man in good health and CMV-seronegative. This chain connects TRBV19 to TRBJ1-1; 7 bases are shared with TRBD1. The CDR3 protein is CASSMSKRRGKIRGLAFF. DNA of the CDR3: TGTGCCAGTAGTATGAGTAAACGCAGGGGGAAGATCCGCGGGCTAGCTTTCTTT.